Reported below is one T cell receptor (beta chain). The data are from a study of blood T cell repertoires in COVID-19. The CDR3 has 15 amino acids. V lost 4 bases, J lost 3 bases, and 4 bases stayed unmatched. Germline-derived CDR1 and CDR2 are LGHNA and YSLEER. Repertoires were generated with immunoSEQ multiplex PCR, while TCRdb's copy carries only in-frame clones and drops some. This sample has some 290,000 clones, with over 90% found just once. The clonotype was recovered from a woman in her twenties or thirties who had been exposed to COVID-19. The chain employs TRBV4-3 and TRBJ2-1; 9 bases map to TRBD1. Sequencing was performed on PBMCs or T cells enriched from blood (not recorded which). DNA for the CDR3: TGCGCCAGCAGCCGACGGACAGGGGTCTACAATGAGCAGTTCTTC. Translation: CASSRRTGVYNEQFF.